The source of this T cell receptor (beta chain) is a study of CD8 T cells in Susac syndrome. The CD8+ and CD4+ T cells were isolated magnetically using a negative isolation approach, whereas the TEMRA cells were enriched by FACS. The V and J ends lost 6 bases and 0 bases respectively, with 9 bases between them. The length of the CDR3 is 12 residues. Germline values: CDR1 SQVTM, CDR2 ANQGSEA. When the RNA was reverse transcribed, random hexamers were used with an input of about 0.5 to 1 ug. Amplification of TCR beta CDR3 by immunoSEQ multiplex PCR spanned 54 Vbeta and 13 Jbeta. Using its own MiXCR run on the immunoSEQ multiplex PCR reads, TCRdb lists one record per CDR3 protein. This table has roughly 180,000 distinct CDR3 sequences, roughly 94% appearing once.

This clonotype originated in a human donor in good health. The sample comprised CD4+ T cells from PBMCs. This rearrangement joins TRBV29-1 to TRBJ2-7; tentatively, D is TRBD1 (6 bases). The CDR3 region is CSVQDSSYEQYF. The DNA of the CDR3 is TGCAGCGTCCAGGACAGCTCCTACGAGCAGTACTTC.